The 27 T cell receptor beta chains in this list originate from one sample, sequenced in a study of shared clonotypes between healthy human individuals. The repertoire was sequenced with immunoSEQ multiplex PCR; TCRdb's copy has only in-frame clones and lacks some. The profile shows about 530,000 clones, 90% to 96% of them singletons. The material sequenced was naive CD4+ T cells sorted from blood. The subset denotes: CD45RA+ positively selected. The source is a woman aged 25-40 years in good health.

V gene TRBV14 combines with J gene TRBJ2-7; the match to TRBD2 covers 9 bases. CDR3 length: 15 amino acids. Germline V gene sequence: CDR1 SGHDN, CDR2 FVKESK. The ends lost 1 base at V and 4 bases at J; junction bases unmatched: 5. The chain's CDR3 is CASSQGSGSWYEQYF. The CDR3 nucleotides are TGTGCCAGCAGCCAAGGTAGCGGGAGCTGGTACGAGCAGTACTTC.

The V and J genes are TRBV19 and TRBJ2-1, with D hard to call. The CDR3 is 16 residues long. Per the germline V gene, CDR1 is LNHDA and CDR2 is SQIVND (reference sequence). V gave up 4 bases and J gave up 6 bases, with 19 bases separating them. Here the CDR3 DNA reads TGTGCCAGTAGTACCCGAAGGCTAGATCGGAGCAATGAGCAGTTCTTC. Protein: CASSTRRLDRSNEQFF.

This chain joins TRBV28 and TRBJ1-2, with D tentatively TRBD1 (6 bases). The CDR3 contains 12 residues. Between the trimmed V and J ends, which lost 10 bases and 4 bases, there was a span of 13 bases. Germline CDR1 reads MDHEN; CDR2 reads SYDVKM. The DNA for the CDR3 is TGTGCCACCACCACAGGGAGCTATGGCTACACCTTC. Amino acids: CATTTGSYGYTF.

The chain combines TRBV6-6 with TRBJ1-3; D gene ambiguous. The germline gives CDR1 MNHNY, CDR2 SVGAGI (reference sequence). V was trimmed by 2 bases and J by 0 bases, leaving 8 bases between them. The CDR3 totals 15 residues. The CDR3 is CASSYVGSSGNTIYF. CDR3 coding DNA: TGTGCCAGCAGTTACGTGGGCAGCTCTGGAAACACCATATATTTT.

The V and J genes are TRBV27 and TRBJ2-7, with D tentatively TRBD2 (5 bases). Germline V CDR1 and CDR2: MNHEY, SMNVEV (reference sequence). V was trimmed by 8 bases and J by 3 bases, leaving 20 bases between them. The CDR3 has 15 amino acids. CDR3 DNA: TGTGCCAGCTCAGTTTCGGGGAGCACCAGCTACGAGCAGTACTTC. Amino acids: CASSVSGSTSYEQYF.

The rearrangement joins TRBV6-5 to TRBJ1-2; maybe TRBD1 (5 bases). CDR1 is MNHEY, CDR2 SVGAGI, per germline. The CDR3 spans 15 residues. Deletions cut 0 bases from V and 7 bases from J, with 15 bases between. The CDR3, as DNA: TGTGCCAGCAGTTACTCGAGTGACAGTCTTATTGGCTACACCTTC. Translated: CASSYSSDSLIGYTF.

The chain carries TRBV6-4 and TRBJ2-1; TRBD2 matches at 14 bases. Germline V gene lookup returns CDR1 MRHNA and CDR2 SNTAGT. The V and J ends lost 6 bases and 6 bases, in that order; junction bases with no gene match: 4. This CDR3 comprises 15 residues. The CDR3 is CASSPGLAGVNEQFF. DNA of the CDR3: TGTGCCAGCAGCCCGGGACTAGCGGGAGTCAATGAGCAGTTCTTC.

The chain uses TRBV18 and TRBJ2-6; 8 positions agree with TRBD1. Losses at the gene ends were 0 bases for V and 3 bases for J; bases not matched to a gene: 10. CDR1 KGHSH and CDR2 LQKENI come from the germline V gene. This CDR3 has 19 residues. In nucleotides, the CDR3 is TGTGCCAGCTCACCACCGTGGACAGGGACCTTAGATGGGGCCAACGTCCTGACTTTC. This encodes CASSPPWTGTLDGANVLTF.

The chain couples TRBV28 to TRBJ2-7, with a possible D match to TRBD2 (7 bases). Looked up from germline, CDR1 is MDHEN and CDR2 is SYDVKM. There are 13 residues in the CDR3. V lost 6 bases to trimming and J lost 2 bases, with 11 bases between them. The chain's CDR3 is CASREGGTYEQYF. CDR3 DNA sequence: TGTGCCAGCAGGGAGGGGGGGACCTACGAGCAGTACTTC.

This sequence joins TRBV5-4 and TRBJ2-3; the match to TRBD2 covers 9 bases. The V and J ends lost 5 bases and 5 bases, in that order; junction bases with no gene match: 6. Per the germline V gene, CDR1 is SGHNT and CDR2 is YYREEE (reference sequence). The CDR3 covers 14 residues. For the CDR3, the DNA is TGTGCCAGCAGAGTAGCGGGAGAGGTAGATACGCAGTATTTT. Translated: CASRVAGEVDTQYF.

V and J are TRBV10-2 and TRBJ1-4, with D uncertain. V gave up 2 bases and J gave up 8 bases, with 15 bases separating them. CDR1 and CDR2 from the germline V gene are WSHSY and SAAADI. The CDR3 extends over 15 amino acids. The CDR3 nucleotides are TGCGCCAGCAGTGAGAGGGCCCGGGAAGGCGAAAAACTGTTTTTT. Translated, it gives CASSERAREGEKLFF.

V gene TRBV5-4 combines with J gene TRBJ1-1; D not resolved. This CDR3 comprises 14 residues. With 8 bases removed from V and 1 base from J, the gap between germline ends came to 15 bases. Germline CDR1 is SGHNT and CDR2 is YYREEE (reference sequence). This chain's CDR3 is CASKSVGRNTEAFF. The CDR3 DNA reads as TGTGCCAGTAAAAGTGTTGGACGGAACACTGAAGCTTTCTTT.

J is TRBJ2-7 and V is TRBV7-2, with D possibly matching TRBD1 (6 bases). The V end was cut by 5 bases, the J end by 6 bases, with 17 bases between. CDR3 size: 14 residues. The germline CDR1 and CDR2 sequences are SGHTA and FQGNSA. The CDR3 DNA is TGTGCCAGCAGCCGACCCCTCTTGGGGGCCGAGCAGTACTTC. The encoded protein is CASSRPLLGAEQYF.

J is TRBJ1-1 and V is TRBV30; TRBD1 is a possible D gene (5 bases). This CDR3 is built from 16 residues. Germline V CDR1 and CDR2: GTSNPN, SVGIG (reference sequence). Trimming cost V 3 bases and J 1 base, with 18 bases left between them. DNA of the CDR3: TGTGCCTGGAGGCTCCGGCACAGGCGAAAGAACACTGAAGCTTTCTTT. Amino acids: CAWRLRHRRKNTEAFF.

This clone appeared once. The chain is built from TRBV5-1 and TRBJ2-1; TRBD1 agrees at 8 bases. V gave up 0 bases and J gave up 7 bases; unmatched junction bases: 6. The CDR3 extends over 15 amino acids. Germline-derived CDR1 and CDR2 are SGHRS and YFSETQ. CDR3 nucleotides: TGCGCCAGCAGCTTGGGGGGGACAGGACCAAATGAGCAGTTCTTC. This sequence encodes CASSLGGTGPNEQFF.

The chain recombines TRBV4-1 with TRBJ2-7, with 12 bases matching TRBD1. J gave up 6 bases and V 0 bases, and 3 bases lay outside the gene matches. Germline CDR1 is MGHRA and CDR2 is YSYEKL. The CDR3 loop spans 15 amino acids. CDR3 coding DNA: TGCGCCAGCAGCCAAGATCCGGGACAGGGGGCCGAGCAGTACTTC. It yields the protein CASSQDPGQGAEQYF.

On this clone: Other DNA sequences in the sample encode the same CDR3. DNA for the CDR3: TGTGCCAGCAGTTATTCGGAGAACACTGAAGCTTTCTTT. The encoded protein is CASSYSENTEAFF. The chain joins TRBV6-5 to TRBJ1-1, with no clear D. Trimming took 3 bases from V and 1 from J, leaving 6 bases between them. Germline-derived CDR1 and CDR2 are MNHEY and SVGAGI. This CDR3 is 13 amino acids long.

This chain uses TRBV10-3 with TRBJ1-1; maybe TRBD1 (5 bases). This CDR3 comprises 14 residues. The V gene lost 5 bases and the J gene lost 5 bases, with 15 bases spanning the gap. The germline V gene encodes CDR1 ENHRY and CDR2 SYGVKD. In DNA, the CDR3 is TGTGCCATCAGTCTGACAGACGAACGGACTGAAGCTTTCTTT. This encodes CAISLTDERTEAFF.

The chain has TRBV4-2 and TRBJ2-3, with 10 bases matching TRBD2. This CDR3 spans 16 amino acids. CDR1 and CDR2 from the germline V gene are LGHNA and YNFKEQ. Losses at the gene ends were 4 bases for V and 3 bases for J; bases not matched to a gene: 7. CDR3 region: CASSRDSGRRTDTQYF. The CDR3 nucleotides are TGTGCCAGCAGCCGTGATAGCGGGAGGAGAACAGATACGCAGTATTTT.

The sample holds one count of this clone. The genes are TRBV4-1 and TRBJ2-1; no clear D gene. Germline CDR1 and CDR2: MGHRA and YSYEKL. CDR3 size: 14 residues. The V and J ends lost 3 bases and 5 bases respectively, with 11 bases between them. CDR3 sequence: CASSQGRVNNEQFF. DNA of the CDR3: TGCGCCAGCAGCCAGGGTAGGGTCAACAATGAGCAGTTCTTC.

This clone appeared once. The chain combines TRBV28 with TRBJ2-3; maybe TRBD1 (6 bases). The CDR3 is 17 residues long. The V and J ends lost 6 bases and 1 base respectively, with 20 bases between them. CDR1 and CDR2 (germline): MDHEN, SYDVKM. CDR3 sequence reads: CASSRGVRIAGTDTQYF. DNA for the CDR3: TGTGCCAGCAGCAGGGGTGTCAGGATTGCTGGCACAGATACGCAGTATTTT.

This chain links TRBV28 with TRBJ1-5; D might be TRBD1 (6 bases). V lost 7 bases and J lost 4, with 26 bases in between. This CDR3 region has 18 residues. From germline, CDR1 is MDHEN and CDR2 SYDVKM. The CDR3 DNA sequence: TGTGCCAGCACTCCACCCCCCAGGGGACTCGGTTGGAATCAGCCCCAGCATTTT. This gives the protein CASTPPPRGLGWNQPQHF.

This chain connects TRBV9 to TRBJ1-1; perhaps TRBD1 as D (6 bases). V lost 0 bases and J 0 bases, leaving 9 bases between the germline ends. In germline, CDR1 is SGDLS, CDR2 YYNGEE. The CDR3 has 15 residues. CDR3 sequence (DNA): TGTGCCAGCAGCGTAGTACAGGGAGTGAACACTGAAGCTTTCTTT. Protein product: CASSVVQGVNTEAFF.

This clone turned up a few times. The CDR3 here is CASSAGGTDTQYF. The CDR3 nucleotides are TGCGCCAGCAGTGCGGGGGGAACAGATACGCAGTATTTT. This chain joins TRBV10-1 and TRBJ2-3; 7 nucleotides match TRBD2. The V segment lost 4 bases and the J segment 3 bases; nucleotides outside the gene matches: 1. This CDR3 has 13 amino acids. Per the germline V gene, CDR1 is WNHNN and CDR2 is SYGVQD (reference sequence).

The chain is built from TRBV7-9 and TRBJ2-7; no clear D. This CDR3 is built from 15 residues. V dropped 4 bases and J dropped 0 bases, with 13 bases sitting between them. The germline V gene has CDR1 SEHNR and CDR2 FQNEAQ (reference sequence). CDR3: CASSSAARSSYEQYF. The CDR3 bases are TGTGCCAGCAGCTCCGCCGCTAGGAGCTCCTACGAGCAGTACTTC. Full variable domain (outside the CDR3, taken from reference TRBV7-9 and TRBJ2-7): DTGVSQNPRHKITKRGQNVTFRCDPISEHNRLYWYRQTLGQGPEFLTYFQNEAQLEKSRLLSDRFSAERPKGSFSTLEIQRTEQGDSAMYLCASSSAARSSYEQYFGPGTRLTVT.

The rearrangement uses TRBV6-1 and TRBJ2-7; possibly TRBD1 or TRBD2 for D (5 bases each). V gave up 8 bases and J gave up 0 bases, with 11 bases separating them. The CDR3 totals 13 residues. CDR1 is MNHNS, CDR2 SASEGT, per germline. CDR3 in DNA: TGTGCCAGCGAGGGGTTGCACTCCTACGAGCAGTACTTC. This encodes CASEGLHSYEQYF.

The gene calls are TRBV4-1 and TRBJ1-2, with 8 bases aligning to TRBD1. Germline lookup yields CDR1 MGHRA and CDR2 YSYEKL. This CDR3 is 16 amino acids long. The V segment lost 3 bases and the J segment 8 bases; nucleotides outside the gene matches: 14. The CDR3 DNA reads TGCGCCAGCAGCCAGGGGCGACTCCAGGGGGCATGGGGCTACACCTTC. Encoded protein: CASSQGRLQGAWGYTF.